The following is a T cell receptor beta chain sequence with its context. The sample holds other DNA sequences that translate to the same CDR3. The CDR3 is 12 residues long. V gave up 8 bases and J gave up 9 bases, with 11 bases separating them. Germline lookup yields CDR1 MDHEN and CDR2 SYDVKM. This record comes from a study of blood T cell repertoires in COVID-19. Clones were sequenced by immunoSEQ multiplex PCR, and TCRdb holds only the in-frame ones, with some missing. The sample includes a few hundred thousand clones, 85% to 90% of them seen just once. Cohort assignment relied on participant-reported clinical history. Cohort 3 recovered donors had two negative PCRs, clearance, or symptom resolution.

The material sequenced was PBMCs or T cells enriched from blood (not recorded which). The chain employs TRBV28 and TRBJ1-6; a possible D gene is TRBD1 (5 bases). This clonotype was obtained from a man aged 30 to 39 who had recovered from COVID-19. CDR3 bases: TGTGCCAGCGGGGGGAGGGGTTCACCCCTCCACTTT. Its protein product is CASGGRGSPLHF.